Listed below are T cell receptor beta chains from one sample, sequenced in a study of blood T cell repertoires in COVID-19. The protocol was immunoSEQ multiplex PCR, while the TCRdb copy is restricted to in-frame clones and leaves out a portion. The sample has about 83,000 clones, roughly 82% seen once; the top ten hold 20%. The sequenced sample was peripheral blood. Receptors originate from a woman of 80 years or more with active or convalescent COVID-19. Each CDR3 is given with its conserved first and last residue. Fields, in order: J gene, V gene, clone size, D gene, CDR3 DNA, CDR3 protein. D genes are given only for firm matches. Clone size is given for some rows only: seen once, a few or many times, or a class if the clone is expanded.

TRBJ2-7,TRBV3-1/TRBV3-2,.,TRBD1,TGTGCCAGCGGGGGACAGGGGATTTACGAGCAGTACTTC,CASGGQGIYEQYF
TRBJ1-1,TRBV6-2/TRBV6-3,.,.,TGTGCCAGCAGTTACACTATCCTGCAGTCCATGAACACTGAAGCTTTCTTT,CASSYTILQSMNTEAFF
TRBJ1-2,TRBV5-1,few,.,TGCGCCAGCAGCACTCCGGGGGACTATGGCTACACCTTC,CASSTPGDYGYTF
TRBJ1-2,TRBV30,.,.,TGTGCCTGGAGTGTACTGGGCGCTAACTATGGCTACACCTTC,CAWSVLGANYGYTF
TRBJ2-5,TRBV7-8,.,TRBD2,TGTGCCAGCAATCGATGGGCTAGCGGGGGGGCGGAAGAGACCCAGTACTTC,CASNRWASGGAEETQYF
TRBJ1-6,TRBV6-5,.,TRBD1,TGTGCCAGCAGTTACTCCGGGACAGGGACTTCACCCCTCCACTTT,CASSYSGTGTSPLHF
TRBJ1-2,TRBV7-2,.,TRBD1,TGTGCCAGCAGCTCCCGGACAGGAAACCCTAACTATGGCTACACCTTC,CASSSRTGNPNYGYTF
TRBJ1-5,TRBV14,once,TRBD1,TGTGCCAGCAGCCAAGAACCTAGGGACAGCGTAAATAGCAATCAGCCCCAGCATTTT,CASSQEPRDSVNSNQPQHF
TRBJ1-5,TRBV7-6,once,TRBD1,TGTGCCAGCAGCTTAGCCGTCCCGGGACAGGGGCGCCAGCCCCAGCATTTT,CASSLAVPGQGRQPQHF
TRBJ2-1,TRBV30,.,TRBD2,TGTGCCTGGAGCCCCCTAGCGGGGGTCCGCTACAATGAGCAGTTCTTC,CAWSPLAGVRYNEQFF
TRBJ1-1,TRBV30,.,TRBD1,TGTGCCTCAAAAACAGGGGGGAACACTGAAGCTTTCTTT,CASKTGGNTEAFF
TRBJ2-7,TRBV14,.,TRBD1,TGTGCCAGCAGTGACAGGGCACCCGGCCGCCGTTACGAGCAGTACTTC,CASSDRAPGRRYEQYF
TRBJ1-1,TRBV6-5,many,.,TGTGCCAGCAGTTATGGGGAGAGGAACACTGAAGCTTTCTTT,CASSYGERNTEAFF
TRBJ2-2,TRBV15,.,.,TGTGCCACCAGCAGAGTAAGTACACGGGGGTGGGACACCGGGGAGCTGTTTTTT,CATSRVSTRGWDTGELFF
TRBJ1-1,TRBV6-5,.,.,TGTGCCAGCAGAGATGACTCGAACACTGAAGCTTTCTTT,CASRDDSNTEAFF